Following are 5 T cell receptor beta chains from one sample sequenced in a study of T cells in Graves' hyperthyroidism and ophthalmopathy (dated by TCRdb to between 2017 and 2020). The library was prepared using multiplex PCR. Instrument on record: Illumina HiSeq 2000. The TCR beta CDR3 regions were amplified from RNA transcripts. The first round of RT-PCR for the TCR CDR3 was performed with the HTBI primer set and the Qiagen OneStep RT-PCR kit. The public reads were quality trimmed at Q25 with fastp and then assembled into clones with MiXCR by TCRdb, keeping productive beta chains. Rows with one shared CDR3 protein collapse into an entry with the most common genes and DNA. The sample includes more than 350,000 distinct CDR3 sequences, with about 15% observed a single time. Jointly, the top ten make up 32% of the sample. Sequencing was carried out using blood. The receptor set was obtained from a woman in her twenties or thirties with Graves' hyperthyroidism.

The J gene is TRBJ2-1, the V gene TRBV3-1; 7 bases line up with TRBD1. The CDR3 sequence is 14 residues long. Trimming at V came to 5 bases and at J to 4 bases, leaving 5 bases not matched to a gene. Germline lookup yields CDR1 LGHDT and CDR2 YNNKEL (reference sequence). This CDR3 is CASSEQGLYNEQFF. DNA for the CDR3: TGTGCCAGCAGCGAACAGGGGCTATACAATGAGCAGTTCTTC.

This clonotype has ten or more counts. The chain employs TRBV11-2 and TRBJ2-7; TRBD2 might be the D (6 bases). The CDR3 totals 12 residues. The germline CDR1 and CDR2 sequences are SGHAT and FQNNGV. V lost 9 bases to trimming and J lost 4 bases, with 13 bases between them. DNA for the CDR3: TGTGCCAGTCGGGAGAGCCCGTACGAGCAGTACTTC. Protein product: CASRESPYEQYF.

This clonotype was seen only a few times. The genes are TRBV5-4 and TRBJ2-5; 7 bases agree with TRBD1. Germline V gives CDR1 SGHNT, CDR2 YYREEE (reference sequence). This CDR3 is 16 amino acids long. V lost 3 bases, J lost 7 bases, and 15 bases stayed unmatched. This CDR3 is CASSSRQGLGSRTQYF. The CDR3 bases are TGTGCCAGCAGCTCCAGACAGGGATTGGGATCTAGGACCCAGTACTTC.

This clonotype was observed at least ten times. This sequence joins TRBV30 and TRBJ1-6; D is unresolved. Between the trimmed V and J ends, which lost 8 bases and 8 bases, there was a span of 19 bases. The CDR3 loop spans 14 amino acids. Germline CDR1 and CDR2: GTSNPN and SVGIG (reference sequence). CDR3 amino acids: CAGPPGPTHSPLHF. The CDR3, as DNA: TGTGCCGGGCCCCCCGGGCCGACGCATTCACCCCTCCACTTT.

This clonotype occurred many times. The chain links TRBV2 to TRBJ1-5, with D uncertain. The CDR3 has 15 residues. Germline V gene data show CDR1 as SNHLY and CDR2 as FYNNEI. Trimming cost V 8 bases and J 2 bases, with 16 bases left between them. The CDR3 bases are TGTGCCAGCCAGCTCCGTTCGGGTCGCAATCAGCCCCAGCATTTT. Encoded protein: CASQLRSGRNQPQHF.